This T cell receptor (beta chain) was identified in a study of cytomegalovirus exposure and HLA in healthy donors (dated 2017 in TCRdb). Background on the whole study: An earlier analysis of 587 of the donors reported about 260 Gb of sequence data and approximately 120 million unique TCR beta sequences obtained from 150 million to 200 million T cells. Roughly 300 gigabases of sequencing data and 75 million to 85 million unique TCR sequences made up an early release that covered 640 HLA-typed donors. Among the approximately 430 genotyped donors, around 81% belonged to the genetic ancestry cluster associated with self-reported Caucasian donors. The aim of the study was to test whether cataloging public T cell receptors could identify signatures of past pathogen exposure. The study profiled the T cell repertoires of around 700 subjects by immunosequencing and related them to cytomegalovirus serostatus. A separate validation cohort of over a hundred different subjects was used in addition to the roughly 700-subject first cohort. To predict cytomegalovirus infection status, the study brought together high-throughput TCR immunosequencing, statistical association of individual TCRs with disease status, and machine learning. To study patterns of TCR occurrence, a later analysis re-analyzed previously published TCR beta repertoires from around 670 donors and added high-resolution HLA genotyping. In the later analysis, no new phenotypic data were used to find candidate immune exposures; instead, reliance was placed on TCR beta sequences and their occurrence across donors. An earlier analysis of 500 to 750 of the donors applied high-throughput TCR beta sequencing to assess whether each TCR beta V gene segment acted as functional or pseudogenic. Donor age, sex, ethnicity and CMV serostatus were compiled together with the repertoire data. A later genetic analysis took genome-wide SNP genotypes for about three fifths of the roughly 670 donors and used that subset as a discovery cohort. All discovery cohort repertoires had been generated on a single sequencing platform. Both class I and class II loci were covered by HLA typing, at four-digit resolution. Typing coverage differed by locus: A, B, C, DRB1 and DQB1 were typed in roughly 629-630 donors, DQA1 in about 500, DPA1 in 600 to 610, and DPB1 in approximately 450. A few DR-DQ haplotypes were treated as single units for association and clustering because of strong linkage in the cohort. On average, around 230,000 unique TCR beta nucleotide sequences were sequenced per donor among about 400 genotyped donors of the cohort, with approximately 18% of those sequences being non-productive. Findings and caveats that apply to the study as a whole: Most CMV-associated TCR beta chains appeared to be HLA-restricted in a later analysis, and the HLA associations seemed to be driven largely by CMV exposure. The classifier was reported to diagnose cytomegalovirus status with high specificity and sensitivity in both the original and validation cohorts. A later genetic analysis associated a missense DCLRE1C variant with V-gene and J-gene trimming of TCR beta chains, and an independent cohort replicated the association. The earlier analysis of approximately 540 of the donors excluded fewer than 20 rarely observed V segments, including chromosome 9 orphons, because counts were too low. In a later analysis, some 17,000 TCR beta sequences were associated with specific HLA alleles at a false discovery rate of 0.05. A few of the identified cytomegalovirus-associated TCR beta chains were confirmed in vitro to be specific for cytomegalovirus antigens. Some IMGT-functional V segments, including TRBV6-2 and TRBV6-3, could not be distinguished by the 87-base-pair reads and were therefore excluded. For the cohort, immune exposure information was limited to CMV serostatus. It was suggested by the authors that the approach could potentially be generalized to other disease states and immunological phenotypes. Because HLA typing was missing for some donors at each locus, association tests included only the typed subset. In a later analysis, TCR association rates were found to vary across HLA loci, with the most associated TCRs seen for DRB1 alleles and the fewest for HLA-C alleles. Linkage disequilibrium might explain the correlated functional status among segregating V segments, but an unknown experimental factor could not be ruled out. A later analysis reported that several top co-occurrence clusters appeared linked to parvovirus B19, influenza, CMV and Epstein-Barr virus. In an earlier analysis of around 500 of the donors, most TCR beta V segments appeared in productive rearrangements about 87% or about 30% of the time, broadly matching IMGT annotations. In a later genetic analysis, fewer N-insertions in productive TCRs were reported among donors in an Asian-associated ancestry cluster than the approximately 670-donor mean. The sequencing pipeline was judged likely to have produced a cluster of highly shared sequence variants as a technical artifact. Presence/absence analyses assumed roughly uniform sequencing depth across donors, an assumption that may not hold. A further reported finding was that TCR beta sequences accurately predicted the HLA-A and HLA-B alleles for most subjects in the first cohort. In this cohort, only TCR beta chains were sequenced, and detectable features were limited by the absence of alpha or paired-chain data. While some public TCRs were present in many individuals, most TCR sequences turned up only very rarely across donors. In a later analysis, HLA-associated TCR beta chains were found to be more clonally expanded and to have lower generation probabilities than equally common non-associated chains. The study listed 150 to 200 TCR beta chains as associated with cytomegalovirus. Assigning TCR associations to individual alleles was difficult when HLA alleles, especially DR and DQ, strongly co-occurred.

Worth noting for this clone: No antigen is known for it. Base quality data are lacking; no much larger clone is found one base away.

Libraries were built with the immunoSEQ multiplex PCR assay. A mixture of 60 forward primers for TCR Vbeta segments and 13 reverse primers for TCR Jbeta segments was used in the multiplex PCR. The CDR3 region of rearranged TCR beta genes was amplified from genomic DNA with a multiplex PCR assay. Amplified TCR beta libraries were sequenced as 87-base-pair reads on the Illumina HiSeq System. The original methods were these. A later analysis counted some 80 million unique TCR beta chains across the 666 repertoires, and 10 million to 12 million of these chains were shared by at least two donors. To remove PCR and sequencing errors, raw reads were error-corrected and collapsed into unique sequences using a nearest-neighbor algorithm that merged closely related sequences. To assign V, D and J gene segments, CDR3 sequences were aligned to IMGT reference sequences. For a sequence to be retained, at least a six-nucleotide match to both a V gene segment and a J gene segment was required. Rearrangements were called productive when the CDR3 lacked stop codons and stayed in frame with V and J; all others were non-productive. CDR3 was defined by IMGT convention, running from the second conserved V-encoded cysteine to the conserved J-encoded phenylalanine. The earlier analysis of fewer than 750 of the donors excluded sequences that lacked an unambiguous match to a single V gene segment. In an earlier analysis of several hundred of the donors, a V segment was called functional when productive rearrangements were above 56.7%, and segregating when the standard deviation between donors exceeded 5%. A statistical classification framework was developed to diagnose cytomegalovirus status using the catalog of TCR beta chain sequences. In a later analysis, V and J genes were assigned by comparing TCR nucleotide sequences against IMGT/GENE-DB human TR gene sequences. Using the TCRdist pipeline, a later analysis assigned CDR3 sequences along with most-parsimonious VDJ recombination scenarios. In a later analysis, each TCR beta chain was defined by its CDR3 amino acid sequence together with its V-gene family, and reads without a unique V-gene family were excluded. As a way to deal with suspected cross-contamination and a sequencing artifact, a later analysis dropped hundreds of nucleotide sequences that were highly shared and had low generation probability. A later analysis calculated a clonal expansion index for each public chain from normalized within-repertoire ranks of inferred template counts. A later analysis computed generation probabilities with a VDJ recombination model fitted to out-of-frame rearrangements, and checked the results against IGoR. In a later analysis, TCR-TCR, TCR-HLA and TCR-CMV co-occurrence was scored with hypergeometric tests, and a repertoire-size bias correction was applied to TCR pairs. False discovery rates were estimated in a later analysis by permuting HLA or CMV assignments 20 times. In a later analysis, co-occurring TCRs were grouped with DBSCAN, and TCRdist sequence similarity was added when clustering was performed within HLA-allele-positive subsets. For co-occurrence clustering, repertoires with fewer than 30,000 or more than 120,000 public chains were excluded, along with roughly 5 repertoires with anomalous nucleotide sharing. TCRdb stores this immuneACCESS table with in-frame sequences only. Part of the clones is absent; in the studies checked, under half of the shortfall reflects unresolved V genes, and no reason is known for the rest. That table furnishes V, J and clone size, whereas the DNA furnished D and trimming. Here the sample has 150,000 to 200,000 clones; about 79% occur a single time. Together, the top ten hold around 15% of the sample.

The CDR3 starts with the cysteine, ends with the phenylalanine, and has 15 residues. Of all the DNA, just the CDR3 is kept, 45 bases in frame from base 1. Per the germline V gene, SGHVS is the CDR1 and FQNEAQ is the CDR2. V drops 4 bases and J drops 7 bases, leaving 16 bases in between. The cohort comprised several hundred healthy bone marrow donors. At the time of sampling, every cohort member was nominally healthy, though immune exposures that went unrecorded were likely present. The donor was CMV seropositive and was included in the group of 300 or so seropositive cohort members. A peripheral blood sample was provided by each donor, and peripheral blood mononuclear cells were used for TCR beta sequencing. The Qiagen DNeasy Blood Extraction Kit was used to extract genomic DNA from the blood cell samples.

Input material: PBMCs. The rearrangement joined TRBV7-8 to TRBJ1-4; no D gene is confidently identified. The sequence was obtained from a man aged 45 to 65 in good health and CMV-seropositive. The DNA sequence reads TGTGCCAGCAGCTCCTCGGGAGCCACTGGTGAAAAACTGTTTTTT. This codes for CASSSSGATGEKLFF.